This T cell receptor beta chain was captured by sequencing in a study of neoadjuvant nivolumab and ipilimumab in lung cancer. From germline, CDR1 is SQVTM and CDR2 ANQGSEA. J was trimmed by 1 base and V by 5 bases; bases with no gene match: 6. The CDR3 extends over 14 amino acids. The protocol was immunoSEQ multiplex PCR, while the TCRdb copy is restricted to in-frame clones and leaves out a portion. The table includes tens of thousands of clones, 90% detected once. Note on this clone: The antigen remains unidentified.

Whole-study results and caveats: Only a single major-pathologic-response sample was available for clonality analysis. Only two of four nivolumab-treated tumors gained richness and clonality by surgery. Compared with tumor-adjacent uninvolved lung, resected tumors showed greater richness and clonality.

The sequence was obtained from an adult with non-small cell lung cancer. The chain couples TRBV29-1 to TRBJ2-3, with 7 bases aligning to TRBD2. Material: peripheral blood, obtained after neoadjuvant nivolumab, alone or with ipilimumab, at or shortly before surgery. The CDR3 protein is CSVNVLAGTDTQYF. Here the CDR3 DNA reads TGCAGCGTTAATGTGCTAGCGGGCACAGATACGCAGTATTTT.